The T cell receptor beta chain described here comes from a study of blood T cell repertoires in COVID-19. Background on the study: The samples span acute and convalescent COVID-19 from the United States, Italy and Spain. T cells, B-cell-depleted T cells, or PBMCs provided the cDNA or gDNA that served as material.

Authors' data handling: Cell counts per sample came from amplifying reference gene primers. Profiled with immunoSEQ multiplex PCR; TCRdb holds only in-frame clones, not every one. Clonal size and the V and J genes are those of that table, whereas D and trimming came from the DNA. The repertoire consists of 300,000 to 400,000 clones, with roughly 88% occurring once and the leading ten covering over 0.9%. The CDR3 runs to 11 residues. A note on this clone: Sequence at one end of the junction differs from germline and may be a read error.

The chain has TRBV12-3 or TRBV12-4 and TRBJ2-2, with unresolved D. Material: PBMCs or T cells enriched from blood (not recorded which). The source is a woman aged 25 to 39 with acute COVID-19. The chain's CDR3 is CASRNTGELFF. The CDR3, as DNA: TGTGCCAGCAGGAACACGGGGGAGCTGTTTTTT.